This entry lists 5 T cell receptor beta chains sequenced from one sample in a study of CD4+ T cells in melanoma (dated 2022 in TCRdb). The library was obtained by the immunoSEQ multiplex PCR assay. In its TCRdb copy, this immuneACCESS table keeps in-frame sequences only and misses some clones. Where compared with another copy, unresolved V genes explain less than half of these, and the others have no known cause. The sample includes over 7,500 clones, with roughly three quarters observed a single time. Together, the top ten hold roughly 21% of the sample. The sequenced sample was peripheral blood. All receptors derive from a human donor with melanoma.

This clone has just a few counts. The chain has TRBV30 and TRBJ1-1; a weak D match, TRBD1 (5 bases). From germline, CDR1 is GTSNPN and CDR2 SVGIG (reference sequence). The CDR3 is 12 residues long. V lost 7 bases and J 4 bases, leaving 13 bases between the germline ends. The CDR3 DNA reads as TGTGCCTTGGACGCAGGGCCCACTGAAGCTTTCTTT. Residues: CALDAGPTEAFF.

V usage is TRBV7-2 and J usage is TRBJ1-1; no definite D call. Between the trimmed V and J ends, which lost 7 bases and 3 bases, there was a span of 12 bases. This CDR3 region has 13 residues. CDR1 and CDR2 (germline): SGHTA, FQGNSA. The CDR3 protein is CASNPSWYTEAFF. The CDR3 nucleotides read TGTGCCAGCAACCCTTCATGGTACACTGAAGCTTTCTTT.

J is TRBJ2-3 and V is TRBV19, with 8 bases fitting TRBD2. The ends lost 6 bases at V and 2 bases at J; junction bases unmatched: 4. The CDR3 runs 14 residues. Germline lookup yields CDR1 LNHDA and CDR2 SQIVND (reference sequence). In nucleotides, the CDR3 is TGTGCCAGTAGGGACGGGGGGGTCACAGATACGCAGTATTTT. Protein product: CASRDGGVTDTQYF.

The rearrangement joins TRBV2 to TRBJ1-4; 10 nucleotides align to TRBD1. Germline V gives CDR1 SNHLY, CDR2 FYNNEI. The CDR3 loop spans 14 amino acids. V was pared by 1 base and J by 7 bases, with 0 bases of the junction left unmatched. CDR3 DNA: TGTGCCAGCAGTGAAGGGACAGGGGGTGAAAAACTGTTTTTT. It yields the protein CASSEGTGGEKLFF.

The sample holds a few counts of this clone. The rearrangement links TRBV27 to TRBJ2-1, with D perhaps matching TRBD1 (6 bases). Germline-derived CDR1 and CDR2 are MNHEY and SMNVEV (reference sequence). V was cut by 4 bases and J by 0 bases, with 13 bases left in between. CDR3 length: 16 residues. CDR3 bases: TGTGCCAGCAGTTCCGAGGGGGATAGCTCCTACAATGAGCAGTTCTTC. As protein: CASSSEGDSSYNEQFF.